This entry features one T cell receptor (beta chain) sequence. Antigen specificity is unknown. The entry originates in a study of cytomegalovirus exposure and HLA in healthy donors. Study results and limitations: With high specificity and sensitivity, the classifier reportedly diagnosed cytomegalovirus status. HLA allele associations emerged for roughly 16,000 TCR beta sequences in a later analysis, at 0.05 false discovery rate. Sequencing depth across donors, presence/absence analyses assumed, was roughly uniform. TCR beta V- and J-gene trimming, according to a later analysis, was linked to a missense DCLRE1C variant.

Use of 60 Vbeta and 13 Jbeta primers characterized the PCR. Profiling relied on immunoSEQ multiplex PCR, and the TCRdb table lists in-frame clones only, not all of them. The sample records more than 110,000 clones, over 70% being singletons. Germline CDR1 and CDR2: SGHAT and FQNNGV. The CDR3 is made up of 13 amino acids. V was clipped by 6 bases and J by 3 bases; unmatched bases: 4. The origin of this receptor is a male donor in good health and CMV-seronegative. Material for sequencing was PBMCs. This chain links TRBV11-2 with TRBJ2-7; 8 bases are shared with TRBD2. This CDR3 is CASRRGAVYEQYF. CDR3 in DNA: TGTGCCAGCAGGCGGGGGGCGGTCTACGAGCAGTACTTC.